A single sample gave rise to the 11 T cell receptor beta chains below, sequenced in a study of blood T cells in healthy people across ages. The authors ran a second PCR of about 6 to 12 cycles using a sample-barcoded 5' primer and a J-beta primer mix. TCRdb recomputed calls from the 5' RACE reads with MiXCR, one row per CDR3 protein. Among 1,300,000 or so distinct CDR3 sequences listed, roughly 59% were seen once. What was sequenced was blood. The receptor source for this set is a man younger than 30 in good health.

This clonotype occurred a few times. J is TRBJ1-6 and V is TRBV9; unclear D gene. CDR1 SGDLS and CDR2 YYNGEE come from the germline V gene. V was clipped by 3 bases and J by 8 bases, with 9 bases between them. The CDR3 runs 13 residues. The CDR3 protein is CASSGNSYSPLHF. The CDR3 nucleotides read TGTGCCAGCAGCGGGAACAGTTATTCACCCCTCCACTTT.

The V and J genes are TRBV6-1 and TRBJ1-2, with TRBD1 matching 8 bases. From germline, CDR1 is MNHNS and CDR2 SASEGT. This CDR3 spans 15 amino acids. The ends lost 1 base at V and 5 bases at J; junction bases unmatched: 6. CDR3 in DNA: TGTGCCAGCAGTGAAGTGGGACAGGATGTGTATGGCTACACCTTC. Amino acids: CASSEVGQDVYGYTF.

This chain joins TRBV5-1 and TRBJ2-3, with D unclear. Per the germline V gene, CDR1 is SGHRS and CDR2 is YFSETQ. The CDR3 covers 16 residues. The V gene lost 0 bases and the J gene lost 2 bases, with 13 bases spanning the gap. Here the CDR3 DNA reads TGCGCCAGCAGCTTGGGCCAGTCACCAATCACAGATACGCAGTATTTT. It codes for CASSLGQSPITDTQYF.

This clonotype occurred a few times. This rearrangement joins TRBV4-3 to TRBJ2-7; D call uncertain. Germline V gene data show CDR1 as LGHNA and CDR2 as YSLEER. Trimming took 0 bases from V and 2 from J, leaving 11 bases between them. The CDR3 sequence is 15 residues long. In nucleotides, the CDR3 is TGCGCCAGCAGCCAAGATCGAAGACAAGCCTACGAGCAGTACTTC. It translates to CASSQDRRQAYEQYF.

The rearrangement links TRBV5-6 to TRBJ1-2; the match to TRBD1 covers 7 bases. V trimming: 5 bases; J trimming: 4 bases; junction bases outside the gene matches: 5. Germline-derived CDR1 and CDR2 are SGHDT and YYEEEE. The CDR3 covers 13 residues. CDR3 coding DNA: TGTGCCAGCAGGCGACAGGGCGCCTATGGCTACACCTTC. The encoded protein is CASRRQGAYGYTF.

This clonotype showed up just once. V usage is TRBV20-1 and J usage is TRBJ2-7; 10 bases fit TRBD1. CDR3 size: 13 residues. Germline trimming cut 4 bases from V and 7 bases from J; bases unmatched to any gene: 7. Per the germline V gene, CDR1 is DFQATT and CDR2 is SNEGSKA (reference sequence). For the CDR3, the DNA is TGCAGTGCTATGGGACAGGGGTTCAATGAGCAGTACTTC. This translates into CSAMGQGFNEQYF.

The J gene is TRBJ2-5, the V gene TRBV5-1, with D tentatively TRBD2 (6 bases). CDR1 and CDR2 (germline): SGHRS, YFSETQ. The V gene lost 4 bases and the J gene lost 2 bases, with 18 bases spanning the gap. This CDR3 spans 16 amino acids. CDR3 DNA sequence: TGCGCCAGCAGCCTACGACTAAGGGGAGGTCAAGAGACCCAGTACTTC. Translated, it gives CASSLRLRGGQETQYF.

The rearrangement uses TRBV7-2 and TRBJ2-3; D is possibly TRBD2 (6 bases). The CDR3 is 14 amino acids. CDR1 SGHTA and CDR2 FQGNSA come from the germline V gene. Trimming cost V 6 bases and J 4 bases, with 14 bases left between them. The CDR3 nucleotides read TGTGCCAGCAGACCTCTAGCGCCCCCAGATACGCAGTATTTT. Its translation is CASRPLAPPDTQYF.

The chain links TRBV5-6 to TRBJ2-7; 7 bases line up with TRBD2. Germline trimming cut 1 base from V and 7 bases from J; bases unmatched to any gene: 8. There are 14 residues in the CDR3. Germline CDR1 and CDR2: SGHDT and YYEEEE. CDR3 in amino acids: CASSLTSAYNEQYF. Written as DNA, the CDR3 is TGTGCCAGCAGCTTGACTAGCGCTTACAATGAGCAGTACTTC.

The rearrangement uses TRBV12-3 or TRBV12-4 and TRBJ1-6, with 8 bases identical to TRBD1. J gave up 9 bases and V 3 bases, and 4 bases lay outside the gene matches. The CDR3 covers 14 residues. The CDR3 loop reads CASSFGQGRSPLHF. The CDR3 bases are TGTGCCAGCAGTTTTGGACAGGGACGTTCACCCCTCCACTTT.

This clonotype was observed a few times. The chain employs TRBV12-3 or TRBV12-4 and TRBJ2-3; D remains unclear. Trimming removed 6 bases at V and 6 bases at J, with 10 bases between. CDR3 length equals 12 residues. CDR3 amino acids: CASSWAGDTQYF. Here the CDR3 DNA reads TGTGCCAGCAGCTGGGCCGGGGATACGCAGTATTTT.